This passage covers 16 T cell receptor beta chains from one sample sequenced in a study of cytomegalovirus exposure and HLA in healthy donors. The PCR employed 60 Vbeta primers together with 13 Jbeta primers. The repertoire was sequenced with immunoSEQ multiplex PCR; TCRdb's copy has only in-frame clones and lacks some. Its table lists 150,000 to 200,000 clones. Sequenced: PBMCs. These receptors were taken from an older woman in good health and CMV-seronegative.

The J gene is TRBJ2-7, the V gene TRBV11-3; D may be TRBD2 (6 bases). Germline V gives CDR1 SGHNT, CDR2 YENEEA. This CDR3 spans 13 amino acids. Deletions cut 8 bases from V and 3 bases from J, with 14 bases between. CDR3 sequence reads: CASARDENYEQYF. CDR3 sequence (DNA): TGTGCCAGCGCGCGGGACGAGAACTACGAGCAGTACTTC.

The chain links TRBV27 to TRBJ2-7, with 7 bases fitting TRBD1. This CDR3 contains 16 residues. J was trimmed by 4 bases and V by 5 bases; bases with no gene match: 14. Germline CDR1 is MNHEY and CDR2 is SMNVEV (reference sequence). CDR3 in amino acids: CASSLQGSHIQYEQYF. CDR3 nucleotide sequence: TGTGCCAGCAGTCTACAGGGGAGCCATATCCAGTACGAGCAGTACTTC.

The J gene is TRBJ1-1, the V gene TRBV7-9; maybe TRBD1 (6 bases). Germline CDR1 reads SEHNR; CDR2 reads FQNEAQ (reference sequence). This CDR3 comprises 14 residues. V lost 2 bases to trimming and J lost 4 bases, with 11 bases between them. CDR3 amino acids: CASSLRGGGTEAFF. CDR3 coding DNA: TGTGCCAGCAGCTTAAGAGGGGGGGGCACTGAAGCTTTCTTT.

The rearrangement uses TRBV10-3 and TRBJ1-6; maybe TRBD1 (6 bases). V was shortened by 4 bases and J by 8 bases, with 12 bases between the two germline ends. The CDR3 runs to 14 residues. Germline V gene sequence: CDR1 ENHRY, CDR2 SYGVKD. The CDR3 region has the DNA TGTGCCATCAGTGCATTACAGGGTTATTCACCCCTCCACTTT. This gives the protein CAISALQGYSPLHF.

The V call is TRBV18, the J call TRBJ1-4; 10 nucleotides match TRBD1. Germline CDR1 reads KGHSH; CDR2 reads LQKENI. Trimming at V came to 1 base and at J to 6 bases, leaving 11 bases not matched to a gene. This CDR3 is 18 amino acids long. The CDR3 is CASSPLNPWDRGHEKLFF. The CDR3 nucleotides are TGTGCCAGCTCACCACTTAACCCTTGGGACAGGGGACATGAAAAACTGTTTTTT.

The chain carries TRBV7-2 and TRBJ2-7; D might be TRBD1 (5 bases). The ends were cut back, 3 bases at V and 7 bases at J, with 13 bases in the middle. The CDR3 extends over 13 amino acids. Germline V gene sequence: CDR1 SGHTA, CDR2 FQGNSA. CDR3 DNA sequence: TGTGCCAGCAGCTTTACAGGTTTATGGGAGCAGTACTTC. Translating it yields CASSFTGLWEQYF.

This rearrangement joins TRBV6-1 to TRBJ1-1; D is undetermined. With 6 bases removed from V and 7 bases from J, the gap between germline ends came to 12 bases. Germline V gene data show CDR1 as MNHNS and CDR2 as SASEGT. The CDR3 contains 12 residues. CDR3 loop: CASSPVWLEAFF. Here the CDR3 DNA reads TGTGCCAGCAGCCCCGTCTGGCTTGAAGCTTTCTTT.

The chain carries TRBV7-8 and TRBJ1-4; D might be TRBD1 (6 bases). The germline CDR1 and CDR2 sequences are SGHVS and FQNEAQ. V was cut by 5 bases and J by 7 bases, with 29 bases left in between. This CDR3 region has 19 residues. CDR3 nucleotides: TGTGCCAGCAGCCCACAATTGGGAGGGGGACTTTTTAGTACTGAAAAACTGTTTTTT. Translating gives CASSPQLGGGLFSTEKLFF. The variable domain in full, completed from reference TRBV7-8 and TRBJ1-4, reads GAGVSQSPRYKVAKRGQDVALRCDPISGHVSLFWYQQALGQGPEFLTYFQNEAQLDKSGLPSDRFFAERPEGSVSTLKIQRTQQEDSAVYLCASSPQLGGGLFSTEKLFFGSGTQLSVL.

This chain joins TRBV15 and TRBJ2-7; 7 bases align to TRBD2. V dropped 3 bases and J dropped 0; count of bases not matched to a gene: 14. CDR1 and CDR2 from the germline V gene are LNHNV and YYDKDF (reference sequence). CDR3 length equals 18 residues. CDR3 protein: CATSRLGGKRGPSYEQYF. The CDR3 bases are TGTGCCACCAGCAGGCTGGGAGGGAAACGAGGACCCTCCTACGAGCAGTACTTC.

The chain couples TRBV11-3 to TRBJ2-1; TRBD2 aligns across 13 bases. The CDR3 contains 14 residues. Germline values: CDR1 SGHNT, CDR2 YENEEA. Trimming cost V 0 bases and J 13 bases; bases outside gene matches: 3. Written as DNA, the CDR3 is TGTGCCAGCAGCTTAGAGGGGACTAGCGGGAAACAGTTCTTC. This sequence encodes CASSLEGTSGKQFF.

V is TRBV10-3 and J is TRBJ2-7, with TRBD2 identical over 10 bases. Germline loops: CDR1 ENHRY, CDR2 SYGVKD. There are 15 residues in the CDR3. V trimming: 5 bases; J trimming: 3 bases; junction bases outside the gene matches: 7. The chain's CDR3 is CAISRGSGGFYEQYF. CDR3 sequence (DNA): TGTGCCATCAGTCGCGGTAGCGGGGGGTTCTACGAGCAGTACTTC.

CDR3 amino acids: CASSRAGGPYNEQFF. The CDR3 DNA reads TGTGCCAGCAGCAGAGCGGGAGGGCCCTACAATGAGCAGTTCTTC. The chain is built from TRBV11-3 and TRBJ2-1; 10 positions agree with TRBD2. This CDR3 region has 15 residues. V lost 5 bases, J lost 2 bases, and 3 bases stayed unmatched. Germline CDR1 and CDR2: SGHNT and YENEEA.

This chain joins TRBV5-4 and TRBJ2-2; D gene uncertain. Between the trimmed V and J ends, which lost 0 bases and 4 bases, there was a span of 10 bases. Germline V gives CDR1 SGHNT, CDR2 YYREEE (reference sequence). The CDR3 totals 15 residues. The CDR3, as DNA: TGTGCCAGCAGCTTGGTCTCTCCCCGCACCGGGGAGCTGTTTTTT. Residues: CASSLVSPRTGELFF.

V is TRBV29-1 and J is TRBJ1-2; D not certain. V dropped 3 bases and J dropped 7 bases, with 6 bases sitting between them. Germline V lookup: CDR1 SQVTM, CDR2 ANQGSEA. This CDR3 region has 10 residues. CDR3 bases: TGCAGCGTTGAGGGAGGTGGCTACACCTTC. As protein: CSVEGGGYTF.

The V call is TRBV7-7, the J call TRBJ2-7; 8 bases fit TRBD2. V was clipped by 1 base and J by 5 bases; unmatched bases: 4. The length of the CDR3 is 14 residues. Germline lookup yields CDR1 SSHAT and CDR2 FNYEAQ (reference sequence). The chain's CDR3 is CASSLVASGHEQYF. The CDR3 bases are TGTGCCAGCAGCTTAGTGGCTAGCGGGCACGAGCAGTACTTC. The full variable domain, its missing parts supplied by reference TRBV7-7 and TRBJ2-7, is GAGVSQSPRYKVTKRGQDVTLRCDPISSHATLYWYQQALGQGPEFLTYFNYEAQPDKSGLPSDRFSAERPEGSISTLTIQRTEQRDSAMYRCASSLVASGHEQYFGPGTRLTVT.

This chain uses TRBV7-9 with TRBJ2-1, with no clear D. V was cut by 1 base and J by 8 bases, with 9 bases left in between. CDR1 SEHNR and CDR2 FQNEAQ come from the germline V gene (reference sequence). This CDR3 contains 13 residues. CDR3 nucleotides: TGTGCCAGCAGCTTAGGAGAACGGGATGAGCAGTTCTTC. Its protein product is CASSLGERDEQFF.